A selection of T cell receptor beta chains follows, all from one sample in a study of T-cell reconstitution after alpha-beta-depleted transplantation in children. TCRdb reprocessed the PCR reads with MiXCR, giving one entry per CDR3 protein. The data hold roughly 590,000 distinct CDR3 sequences, with around a sixth observed a single time. The sequencing here drew on PBMCs from the stem cell graft donor, taken from the stem cell graft. The receptors were gathered from a human donor who donated a stem cell graft to a child with acute myeloid leukemia. The CDR3 runs from the conserved cysteine through the conserved F or W. D genes are given only for firm matches. The size of a clone is reported for some rows only, either as once, few or many, or as a class for expanded clones.

clone size,V gene,CDR3 length,D gene,J gene,CDR3 DNA,CDR3 protein
.,TRBV5-6,14,.,TRBJ2-6,TGTGCCAGCAGCTTGATAGCTGGGGCCAACGTCCTGACTTTC,CASSLIAGANVLTF
.,TRBV7-9,16,TRBD1,TRBJ1-1,TGTGCCAGCACCCTCACGGGACAGGGCCAAAACACTGAAGCTTTCTTT,CASTLTGQGQNTEAFF
.,TRBV3-2,19,.,TRBJ2-3,TGTGCCAGCAGTTTTGGGTCGACTAGCACCCGTCCTAGCACAGATACGCAGTATTTT,CASSFGSTSTRPSTDTQYF
many,TRBV10-3,14,TRBD1,TRBJ2-1,TGTGCCATCAGTATGGACAGGGGGGGCAATGAGCAGTTCTTC,CAISMDRGGNEQFF
.,TRBV4-1,17,.,TRBJ2-5,TGCGCCAGCAGCCAAGGTCCTATTCGGACGGATCAAGAGACCCAGTACTTC,CASSQGPIRTDQETQYF
many,TRBV20-1,13,TRBD1,TRBJ2-4,TGCAGTGCTAGAGTCCTGGACAGGAACATTCAGTACTTC,CSARVLDRNIQYF
many,TRBV29-1,14,.,TRBJ2-5,TGCAGCGTCTCCCTCACACTTTCCCAAGAGACCCAGTACTTC,CSVSLTLSQETQYF
.,TRBV10-3,14,TRBD1,TRBJ2-7,TGTGCCATCAGTCCGGGACAGGGCAAATACGAGCAGTACTTC,CAISPGQGKYEQYF
many,TRBV29-1,15,.,TRBJ2-5,TGCAGCGTTGAAGAACAGGCAGGAGTACAAGAGACCCAGTACTTC,CSVEEQAGVQETQYF
.,TRBV24-1,12,TRBD1,TRBJ2-3,TGTGCCACGGGACAGGGGGAAGATACGCAGTATTTT,CATGQGEDTQYF
many,TRBV7-2,12,.,TRBJ2-1,TGTGCCAGCAGCTTAGACGAATATGAGCAGTTCTTC,CASSLDEYEQFF
.,TRBV29-1,11,TRBD1,TRBJ2-7,TGCAGCGCTAGACAGGGGAACGAGCAGTACTTC,CSARQGNEQYF
many,TRBV16,14,.,TRBJ2-7,TGTGCCAGCAGCCGTCGGGGGCCGCCCTACGAGCAGTACTTC,CASSRRGPPYEQYF
.,TRBV20-1,16,TRBD2,TRBJ2-3,TGCAGTGCCACCCAGAGTTTAGCGGGGGGGACAGATACGCAGTATTTT,CSATQSLAGGTDTQYF
many,TRBV29-1,13,TRBD1,TRBJ2-3,TGCAGCACCGAAGGGGGCTCTACGGATACGCAGTATTTT,CSTEGGSTDTQYF
.,TRBV3-1,15,.,TRBJ2-1,TGTGCCAGCAGCCATCAGGCCCTCCCGAGGAATGAGCAGTTCTTC,CASSHQALPRNEQFF
few,TRBV7-8,12,.,TRBJ1-6,TGTGCCAGCGGAGGAATTCAGTCACCCCTCCACTTT,CASGGIQSPLHF
.,TRBV9,15,.,TRBJ2-1,TGTGCCAGCAGCGTAAGGGCCTCGGTCTTCAATGAGCAGTTCTTC,CASSVRASVFNEQFF
.,TRBV11-2,16,TRBD2,TRBJ2-7,TGTGCCAGCAGCTTAGGACTAGCGGGGGGCCTGTACGAGCAGTACTTC,CASSLGLAGGLYEQYF
.,TRBV29-1,13,TRBD1,TRBJ1-4,TGCAGCGTTGGGGGACAGGGGGACGAAAAACTGTTTTTT,CSVGGQGDEKLFF
.,TRBV7-2,12,.,TRBJ2-1,TGTGCCAGCAGCTTACCGGGGGTTGAGCAGTTCTTC,CASSLPGVEQFF
many,TRBV4-2,15,TRBD2,TRBJ2-1,TGTGCCAGCAGCCAAAGGGGCGGGGGGAGGAATGAGCAGTTCTTC,CASSQRGGGRNEQFF
many,TRBV7-2,16,.,TRBJ2-3,TGTGCCAGCAGACCTGCCGGGACACTGCCCACAGATACGCAGTATTTT,CASRPAGTLPTDTQYF
few,TRBV12-3/TRBV12-4,11,.,TRBJ1-5,TGTGCCAGCAGTTTTCGGCAGCCCCAGCATTTT,CASSFRQPQHF
many,TRBV24-1,15,.,TRBJ2-1,TGTGCCACCAGCCCCCGGGGCGGGGTATACAATGAGCAGTTCTTC,CATSPRGGVYNEQFF
.,TRBV7-9,15,.,TRBJ1-1,TGTGCCAGCAGCGTTCCGCTTCGGGCGAACACTGAAGCTTTCTTT,CASSVPLRANTEAFF
few,TRBV6-1,15,.,TRBJ2-1,TGTGCCAGCAGTGCGGACTGGAGCTCCTACAATGAGCAGTTCTTC,CASSADWSSYNEQFF
.,TRBV5-1,20,TRBD1,TRBJ2-2,TGCGCCAGCAGCTTGTCCGGAGGGACAGGGACTCTCGCGAACACCGGGGAGCTGTTTTTT,CASSLSGGTGTLANTGELFF
many,TRBV20-1,14,TRBD1,TRBJ2-1,TGCAGTGCTAAACCAGGGGGTGCTAAGGGGGAGCAGTTCTTC,CSAKPGGAKGEQFF
many,TRBV20-1,13,.,TRBJ2-5,TGCAGTGCTAGTCGGACTATGGCCGAGACCCAGTACTTC,CSASRTMAETQYF
many,TRBV20-1,14,.,TRBJ2-2,TGCAGTGCCAAAACGGGGGTAGGGGCCGGGGAGCTGTTTTTT,CSAKTGVGAGELFF
.,TRBV20-1,13,.,TRBJ1-6,TGCAGTGCTAGAGGGCCTGGGCGGTCACCCCTCCACTTT,CSARGPGRSPLHF
many,TRBV20-1,14,.,TRBJ1-2,TGCAGTGCTAGAGAACCATGGGGACCCTATGGCTACACCTTC,CSAREPWGPYGYTF
few,TRBV4-2,15,TRBD1,TRBJ1-1,TGTGCCAGCAGCCAAGGACAGGGGGGAAGGACTGAAGCTTTCTTT,CASSQGQGGRTEAFF
few,TRBV20-1,13,.,TRBJ1-4,TGCAGTGCTAGAAGGGCAGGGGATGAAAAACTGTTTTTT,CSARRAGDEKLFF
many,TRBV20-1,16,TRBD2,TRBJ2-5,TGCAGTGCTAGTCCCCTAGGGGCGGGGGGGCAAGAGACCCAGTACTTC,CSASPLGAGGQETQYF
many,TRBV7-3,15,.,TRBJ2-2,TGTGCCAGCAGCCCGGTGCAGGGTTACACCGGGGAGCTGTTTTTT,CASSPVQGYTGELFF
many,TRBV27,14,TRBD2,TRBJ2-1,TGTGCCTCCTGTAGCGGGGGGGCGGCTAATGAGCAGTTCTTC,CASCSGGAANEQFF
.,TRBV20-1,17,TRBD1,TRBJ1-2,TGCAGTGCTAGAGATGATAGACAGGGGGGCCCTTTCGAGGGCTACACCTTC,CSARDDRQGGPFEGYTF
few,TRBV4-3,16,TRBD2,TRBJ2-3,TGCGCCAGCAGCCAAGGGGGGGGATACGTCACAGATACGCAGTATTTT,CASSQGGGYVTDTQYF
few,TRBV7-3,14,.,TRBJ1-1,TGTGCCAGCAGCTTATTTGCACAGGGCGCCGAAGCTTTCTTT,CASSLFAQGAEAFF
few,TRBV28,17,.,TRBJ2-2,TGTGCCAGCAGCCACCCCAGGGGTATAACGAACACCGGGGAGCTGTTTTTT,CASSHPRGITNTGELFF
many,TRBV20-1,15,.,TRBJ1-3,TGCAGTGCTAGAGATTGGGGGGAGACTGGAAACACCATATATTTT,CSARDWGETGNTIYF
many,TRBV20-1,14,TRBD1,TRBJ2-3,TGCAGTGCTTTGGGGGACAGATACACAGATACGCAGTATTTT,CSALGDRYTDTQYF
.,TRBV15,13,.,TRBJ1-5,TGTGCCACCAGCGGCCCGCGCAATCAGCCCCAGCATTTT,CATSGPRNQPQHF
many,TRBV29-1,13,.,TRBJ1-3,TGCAGCGTTGAGAGATTCTCTGGAAACACCATATATTTT,CSVERFSGNTIYF